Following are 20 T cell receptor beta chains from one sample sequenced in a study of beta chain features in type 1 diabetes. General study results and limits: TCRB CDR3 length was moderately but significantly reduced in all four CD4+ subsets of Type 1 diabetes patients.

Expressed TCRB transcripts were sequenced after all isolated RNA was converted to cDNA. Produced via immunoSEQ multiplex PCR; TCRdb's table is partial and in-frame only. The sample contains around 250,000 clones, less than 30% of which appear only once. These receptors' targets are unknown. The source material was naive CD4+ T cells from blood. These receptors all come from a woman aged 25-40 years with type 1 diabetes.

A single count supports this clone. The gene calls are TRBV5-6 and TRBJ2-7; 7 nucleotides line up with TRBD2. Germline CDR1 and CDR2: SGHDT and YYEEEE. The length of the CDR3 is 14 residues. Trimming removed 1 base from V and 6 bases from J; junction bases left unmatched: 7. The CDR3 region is CASSLRAGTREQYF. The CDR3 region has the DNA TGTGCCAGCAGCTTGAGAGCGGGAACTCGCGAGCAGTACTTC.

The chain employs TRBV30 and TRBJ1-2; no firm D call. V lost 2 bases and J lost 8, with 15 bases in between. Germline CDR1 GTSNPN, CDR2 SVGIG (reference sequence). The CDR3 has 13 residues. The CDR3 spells CAWSRMRSGGYTF. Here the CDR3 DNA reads TGTGCCTGGAGTCGGATGCGGTCGGGGGGCTACACCTTC. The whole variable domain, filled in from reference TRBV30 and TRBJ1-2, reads SQTIHQWPATLVQPVGSPLSLECTVEGTSNPNLYWYRQAAGRGLQLLFYSVGIGQISSEVPQNLSASRPQDRQFILSSKKLLLSDSGFYLCAWSRMRSGGYTFGSGTRLTVV.

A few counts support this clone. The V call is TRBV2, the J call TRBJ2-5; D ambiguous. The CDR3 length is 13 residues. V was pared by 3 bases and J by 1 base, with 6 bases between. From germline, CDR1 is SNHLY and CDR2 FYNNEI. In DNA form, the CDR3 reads TGTGCCAGCAGTGACACGGGCCAAGAGACCCAGTACTTC. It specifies CASSDTGQETQYF. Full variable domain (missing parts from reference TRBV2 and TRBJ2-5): EPEVTQTPSHQVTQMGQEVILRCVPISNHLYFYWYRQILGQKVEFLVSFYNNEISEKSEIFDDQFSVERPDGSNFTLKIRSTKLEDSAMYFCASSDTGQETQYFGPGTRLLVL.

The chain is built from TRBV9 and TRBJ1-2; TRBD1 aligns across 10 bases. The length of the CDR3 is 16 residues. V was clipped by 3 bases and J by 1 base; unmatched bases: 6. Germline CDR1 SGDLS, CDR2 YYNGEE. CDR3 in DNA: TGTGCCAGCAGCGACCGGGACAGGGGAATTAACTATGGCTACACCTTC. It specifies CASSDRDRGINYGYTF.

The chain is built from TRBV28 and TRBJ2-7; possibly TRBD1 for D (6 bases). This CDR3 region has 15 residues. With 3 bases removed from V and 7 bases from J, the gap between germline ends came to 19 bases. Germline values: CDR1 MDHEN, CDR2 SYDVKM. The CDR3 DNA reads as TGTGCCAGCAGTTTGACTCAGGGGATTACGGGAGAGCAGTACTTC. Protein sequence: CASSLTQGITGEQYF.

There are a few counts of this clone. CDR3 protein: CSVEIGFGTEAFF. CDR3 sequence (DNA): TGCAGCGTTGAAATCGGGTTTGGGACTGAAGCTTTCTTT. The chain is built from TRBV29-1 and TRBJ1-1; D is unclear. The germline V gene has CDR1 SQVTM and CDR2 ANQGSEA. Trimming removed 2 bases at V and 5 bases at J, with 12 bases between. CDR3 size: 13 residues.

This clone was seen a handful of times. The CDR3 sequence: CTSSQDRGFQETQYF. As DNA, the CDR3 is TGCACCAGCAGCCAAGATCGGGGATTCCAAGAGACCCAGTACTTC. The V gene is TRBV1, the J gene TRBJ2-5; no check of the table's D call, TRBD2, against the DNA was made. TRBV1 is assigned pseudogene status. This CDR3 comprises 15 residues.

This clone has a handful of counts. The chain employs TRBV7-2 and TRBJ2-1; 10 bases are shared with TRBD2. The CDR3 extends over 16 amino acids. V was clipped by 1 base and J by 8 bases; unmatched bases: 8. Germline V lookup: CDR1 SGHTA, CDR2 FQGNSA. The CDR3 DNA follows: TGTGCCAGCAGCTTAGTGGCTAGCGGGAGTGAGGATGAGCAGTTCTTC. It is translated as CASSLVASGSEDEQFF. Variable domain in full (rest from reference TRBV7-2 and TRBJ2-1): GAGVSQSPSNKVTEKGKDVELRCDPISGHTALYWYRQSLGQGLEFLIYFQGNSAPDKSGLPSDRFSAERTGGSVSTLTIQRTQQEDSAVYLCASSLVASGSEDEQFFGPGTRLTVL.

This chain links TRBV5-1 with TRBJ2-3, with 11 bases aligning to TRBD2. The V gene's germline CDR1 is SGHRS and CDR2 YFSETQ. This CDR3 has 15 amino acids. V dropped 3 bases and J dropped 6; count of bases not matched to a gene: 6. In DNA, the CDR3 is TGCGCCAGCAGCTCGAGTTTAGCGGGAGGGGATACGCAGTATTTT. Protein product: CASSSSLAGGDTQYF.

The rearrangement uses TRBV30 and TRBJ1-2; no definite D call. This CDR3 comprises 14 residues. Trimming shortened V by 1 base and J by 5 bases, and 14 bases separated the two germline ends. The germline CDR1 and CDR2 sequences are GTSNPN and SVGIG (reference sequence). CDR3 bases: TGTGCCTGGAGTGCCACGGAGGGTCGATATGGCTACACCTTC. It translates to CAWSATEGRYGYTF.

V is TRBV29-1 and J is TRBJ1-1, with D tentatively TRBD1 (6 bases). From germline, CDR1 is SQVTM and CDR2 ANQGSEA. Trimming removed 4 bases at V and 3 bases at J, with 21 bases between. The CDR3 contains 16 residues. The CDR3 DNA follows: TGCAGCGTTGTGGGGGCTGGGTTCGGGGGGGACACTGAAGCTTTCTTT. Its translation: CSVVGAGFGGDTEAFF.

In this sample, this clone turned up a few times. The CDR3 DNA is TGTGCCAGCAGCCAAGACCGACTAGCGGGAGGGGGGTACAATGAGCAGTTCTTC. As protein: CASSQDRLAGGGYNEQFF. The rearrangement links TRBV4-2 to TRBJ2-1, with 14 nucleotides matching TRBD2. With V trimmed by 0 bases and J by 4 bases, 5 bases remained unmatched. Germline V lookup: CDR1 LGHNA, CDR2 YNFKEQ. CDR3 size: 18 residues.

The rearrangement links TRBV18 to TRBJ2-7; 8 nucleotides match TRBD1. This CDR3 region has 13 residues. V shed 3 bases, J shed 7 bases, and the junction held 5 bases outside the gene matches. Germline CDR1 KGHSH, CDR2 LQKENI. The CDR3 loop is CASSPMTGEEQYF. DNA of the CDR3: TGTGCCAGCTCACCCATGACAGGGGAAGAGCAGTACTTC.

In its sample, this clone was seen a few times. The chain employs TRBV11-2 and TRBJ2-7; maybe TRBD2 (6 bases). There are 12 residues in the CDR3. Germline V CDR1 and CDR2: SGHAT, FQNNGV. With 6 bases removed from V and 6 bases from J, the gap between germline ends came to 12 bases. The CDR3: CASSLTGGEQYF. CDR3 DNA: TGTGCCAGCAGTCTAACCGGGGGCGAGCAGTACTTC.

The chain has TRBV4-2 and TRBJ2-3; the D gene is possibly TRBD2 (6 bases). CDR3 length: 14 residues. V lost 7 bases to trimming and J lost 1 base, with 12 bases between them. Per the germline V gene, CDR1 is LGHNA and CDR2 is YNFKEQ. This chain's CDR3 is CASTRELGTDTQYF. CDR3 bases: TGTGCCAGCACCCGGGAGCTCGGCACAGATACGCAGTATTTT.

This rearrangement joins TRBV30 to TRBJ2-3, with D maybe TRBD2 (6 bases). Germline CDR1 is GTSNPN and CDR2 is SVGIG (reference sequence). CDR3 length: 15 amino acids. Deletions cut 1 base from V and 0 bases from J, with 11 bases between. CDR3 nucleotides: TGTGCCTGGAGTGGGCTAGCGACTAGCACAGATACGCAGTATTTT. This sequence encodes CAWSGLATSTDTQYF.

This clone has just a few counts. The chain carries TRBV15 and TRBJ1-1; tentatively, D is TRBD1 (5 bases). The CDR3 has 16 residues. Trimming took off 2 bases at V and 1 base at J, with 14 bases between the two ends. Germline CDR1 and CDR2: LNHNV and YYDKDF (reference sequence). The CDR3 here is CATSRRGLIKNTEAFF. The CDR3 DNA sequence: TGTGCCACCAGCAGAAGGGGACTGATTAAGAACACTGAAGCTTTCTTT.

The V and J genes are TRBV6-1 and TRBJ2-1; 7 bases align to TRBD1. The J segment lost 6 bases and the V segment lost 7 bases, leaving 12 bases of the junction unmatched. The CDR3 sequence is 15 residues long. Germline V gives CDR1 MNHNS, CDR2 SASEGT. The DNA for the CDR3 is TGTGCCAGCAACCCCCTCGACAGGGCATCCAATGAGCAGTTCTTC. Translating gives CASNPLDRASNEQFF.

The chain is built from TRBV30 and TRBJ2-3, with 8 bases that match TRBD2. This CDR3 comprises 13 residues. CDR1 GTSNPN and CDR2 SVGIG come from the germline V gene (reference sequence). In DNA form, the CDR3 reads TGTGTGTGGGCTAGCGGGAGCACAGATACGCAGTATTTT. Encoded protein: CVWASGSTDTQYF.

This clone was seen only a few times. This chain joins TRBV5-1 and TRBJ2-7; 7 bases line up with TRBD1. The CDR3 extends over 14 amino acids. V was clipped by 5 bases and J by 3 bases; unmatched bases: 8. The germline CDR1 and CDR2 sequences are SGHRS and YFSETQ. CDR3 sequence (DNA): TGCGCCAGCAGTCGACTGACAGGGAACTACGAGCAGTACTTC. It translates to CASSRLTGNYEQYF. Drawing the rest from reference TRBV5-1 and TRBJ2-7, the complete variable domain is KAGVTQTPRYLIKTRGQQVTLSCSPISGHRSVSWYQQTPGQGLQFLFEYFSETQRNKGNFPGRFSGRQFSNSRSEMNVSTLELGDSALYLCASSRLTGNYEQYFGPGTRLTVT.